A single sample gave rise to the 5 T cell receptor beta chains below, sequenced in a study of cytomegalovirus exposure and HLA in healthy donors. Researchers ran the PCR with 60 Vbeta and 13 Jbeta primers. Here immunoSEQ multiplex PCR was the method, and the copy in TCRdb shows in-frame clones only, minus some. The sample has approximately 52,000 clones, roughly 74% seen once. Input material: PBMCs. These receptors were obtained from a man aged 40-55 years in good health and CMV-seropositive.

The chain couples TRBV7-6 to TRBJ2-5; 12 bases fit TRBD1. CDR3 size: 14 residues. CDR1 is SGHVS, CDR2 FNYEAQ, per germline. V shed 0 bases and J 7 bases; nucleotides not matched to a gene: 0. For the CDR3, the DNA is TGTGCCAGCAGCTTAGCGGGACAGGGGGCGACCCAGTACTTC. As protein: CASSLAGQGATQYF.

The chain is built from TRBV21-1 and TRBJ1-4; TRBD1 reflects the table's D call only, with no check against the DNA. TRBV21-1 is a known pseudogene. The CDR3 runs to 16 residues. CDR3 sequence reads: CASSLRRQGTNEKLFF. CDR3 DNA sequence: TGTGCCAGCAGCCTACGCAGACAGGGAACTAATGAAAAACTGTTTTTT.

This clone was counted only a few times. The V and J genes are TRBV2 and TRBJ2-4; 8 bases are shared with TRBD2. The junction had 9 bases not matched to a gene; V was cut back by 8 bases and J by 0 bases. Germline loops: CDR1 SNHLY, CDR2 FYNNEI. This CDR3 has 16 residues. DNA of the CDR3: TGTGCCAGCGGGGGACTAGGACGGCTAGCCAAAAACATTCAGTACTTC. Translated, it gives CASGGLGRLAKNIQYF.

This clone showed up just a few times. This chain uses TRBV7-9 with TRBJ1-6; TRBD1 is a possible D gene (5 bases). The CDR3 extends over 14 amino acids. Germline assignment: CDR1 SEHNR and CDR2 FQNEAQ (reference sequence). V was pared by 4 bases and J by 5 bases, with 9 bases between. CDR3 in amino acids: CASSSQGDNSPLHF. CDR3 in DNA: TGTGCCAGCAGCTCGCAGGGCGATAATTCACCCCTCCACTTT.

The chain links TRBV5-4 to TRBJ2-3, with D unresolved. The CDR3 contains 12 residues. Germline V gene lookup returns CDR1 SGHNT and CDR2 YYREEE (reference sequence). The V end was cut by 2 bases, the J end by 4 bases, with 5 bases between. This CDR3 is CASSLTADTQYF. Here the CDR3 DNA reads TGTGCCAGCAGCTTAACAGCAGATACGCAGTATTTT. The full variable domain, its missing parts supplied by reference TRBV5-4 and TRBJ2-3, is ETGVTQSPTHLIKTRGQQVTLRCSSQSGHNTVSWYQQALGQGPQFIFQYYREEENGRGNFPPRFSGLQFPNYSSELNVNALELDDSALYLCASSLTADTQYFGPGTRLTVL.